This TCR beta chain stems from a study of blood T cell repertoires in COVID-19. Whole-study context: COVID-19 samples collected from the United States, Italy and Spain covered acute and convalescent phases.

The germline V gene encodes CDR1 KGHSH and CDR2 LQKENI. The CDR3 sequence is 13 residues long. Between the trimmed V and J ends, which lost 4 bases and 3 bases, there was a span of 8 bases. For this clone: Other DNA sequences in the same sample also yield this CDR3.

Adults between roughly 18 and 89 years of age took part from 20 to 25 US areas. Within 2 weeks before study entry, exposed participants met a COVID-19 case. In the source study's methods: Nucleated cell number was recorded as an estimate derived from reference gene primer amplification. This table comes from immunoSEQ multiplex PCR, and its TCRdb copy is limited to in-frame clones, with some not included. Clone size and the V and J calls come from that table; the DNA yielded D and trimming. The sample yields hundreds of thousands of clones, roughly 85% seen once. What was sequenced was PBMCs or T cells enriched from blood (not recorded which). The receptor comes from a man between 40 and 49 years old who had been exposed to COVID-19. V gene TRBV18 combines with J gene TRBJ2-3, with TRBD2 as a possible D gene (6 bases). In DNA, the CDR3 is TGTGCCAGCTCACGTGGGGGGACAGATACGCAGTATTTT. It yields the protein CASSRGGTDTQYF. The full variable domain, in which reference TRBV18 and TRBJ2-3 provide the parts outside the CDR3, is NAGVMQNPRHLVRRRGQEARLRCSPMKGHSHVYWYRQLPEEGLKFMVYLQKENIIDESGMPKERFSAEFPKEGPSILRIQQVVRGDSAAYFCASSRGGTDTQYFGPGTRLTVL.